This paragraph reports one T cell receptor (beta chain). The sample belongs to a study of blood T cell repertoires in COVID-19. Per the authors' pipeline: Reference gene primer amplification gave estimated nucleated cell counts. Libraries were prepared by immunoSEQ multiplex PCR; TCRdb keeps only in-frame clonotypes and omits some of them. That table gives V, J and clone size, and the DNA gave D and trimming. The profile shows roughly 120,000 clones, over 75% of them singletons. Germline assignment: CDR1 DFQATT and CDR2 SNEGSKA (reference sequence). There are 11 residues in the CDR3. V was clipped by 3 bases and J by 3 bases, with 5 bases between them.

The origin of this receptor is a man aged 80 or over with acute or convalescent COVID-19. This rearrangement joins TRBV20-1 to TRBJ1-2, with D unclear. Input material: peripheral blood. CDR3: CSASSDYGYTF. CDR3 DNA sequence: TGCAGTGCTAGTTCAGACTATGGCTACACCTTC.